This paragraph covers one TCR beta chain sequence. These data are taken from a study of sequential checkpoint blockade in melanoma. Turning to the study itself: Patients were randomized 1:1 to nivolumab-then-ipilimumab or ipilimumab-then-nivolumab first-line. After both sequences, patients received maintenance nivolumab.

The treatment: randomized to nivolumab then ipilimumab (arm A) or the reverse (arm B). Patients had received no earlier DNA-damaging chemotherapy. Live CD3+CD8+ CD19− CD56− cells were sorted from PBMCs. The table came from immunoSEQ multiplex PCR; TCRdb's copy has only in-frame clones and leaves some out. The profile shows about 28,000 clones, 75% to 85% of them singletons. The CDR3 runs to 14 residues. From germline, CDR1 is MNHNS and CDR2 SASEGT. The trim removed 3 bases at V and 3 bases at J, leaving 2 bases unmatched. The rearrangement uses TRBV6-1 and TRBJ1-5; 7 bases agree with TRBD1. The input for sequencing was CD8+ T cells sorted from blood (inferred from file names), taken from a patient given nivolumab and ipilimumab in sequence. The receptor was derived from a human donor with melanoma. The CDR3 reads CASSEGQINQPQHF. The CDR3 bases are TGTGCCAGCAGTGAGGGACAGATCAATCAGCCCCAGCATTTT.